Included here is one TCR beta chain sequence, with context. A multiplex PCR was run with 60 Vbeta primers and 13 Jbeta primers. TCRdb keeps only in-frame clones here, not all; method: immunoSEQ multiplex PCR. The sample has 150,000 to 200,000 clones, approximately 79% seen once. These data come from a study of cytomegalovirus exposure and HLA in healthy donors. The CDR3 covers 14 residues. V was clipped by 6 bases and J by 6 bases; unmatched bases: 7. The germline V gene has CDR1 MNHEY and CDR2 SVGAGI. Sequencing was performed on PBMCs. The chain recombines TRBV6-5 with TRBJ1-5, with TRBD1 identical over 8 bases. This sequence originates from a human donor in good health. In nucleotides, the CDR3 is TGTGCCAGCAGCCATGGACAGGGTAGTCAGCCCCAGCATTTT. This sequence encodes CASSHGQGSQPQHF.